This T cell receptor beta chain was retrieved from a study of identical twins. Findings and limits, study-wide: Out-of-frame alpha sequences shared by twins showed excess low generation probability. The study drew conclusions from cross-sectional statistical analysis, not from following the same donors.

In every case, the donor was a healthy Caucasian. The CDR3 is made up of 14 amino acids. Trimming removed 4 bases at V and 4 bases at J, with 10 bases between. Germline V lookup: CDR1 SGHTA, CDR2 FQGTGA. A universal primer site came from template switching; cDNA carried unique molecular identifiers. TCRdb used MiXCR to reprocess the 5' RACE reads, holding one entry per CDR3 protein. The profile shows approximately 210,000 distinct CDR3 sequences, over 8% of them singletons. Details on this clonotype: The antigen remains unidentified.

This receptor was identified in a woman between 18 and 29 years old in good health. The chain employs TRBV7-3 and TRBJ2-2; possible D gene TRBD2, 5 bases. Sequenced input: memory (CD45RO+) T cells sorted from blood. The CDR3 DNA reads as TGTGCCAGCAGCTCGCAGGCGGGCACCGGGGAGCTGTTTTTT. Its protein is CASSSQAGTGELFF. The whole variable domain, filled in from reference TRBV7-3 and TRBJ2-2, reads GAGVSQTPSNKVTEKGKYVELRCDPISGHTALYWYRQSLGQGPEFLIYFQGTGAADDSGLPNDRFFAVRPEGSVSTLKIQRTERGDSAVYLCASSSQAGTGELFFGEGSRLTVL.